Below are 5 T cell receptor beta chains sequenced from a single sample in a study of PD-L1 blockade in urothelial cancer. TCRdb's copy holds only in-frame clones and misses some; the assay was immunoSEQ multiplex PCR. The data hold approximately 52,000 clones, with approximately 81% observed a single time. This sample's time point: pretreatment peripheral blood. The sample consisted of PBMCs, taken around atezolizumab (anti-PD-L1) treatment. These receptors were collected from a man between 65 and 80 years old with urothelial cancer.

CDR3 nucleotide sequence: TGCGCCAGCAGCCCCAACCCACTACAAGCGGGGGCTTCAGATACGCAGTATTTT. Protein: CASSPNPLQAGASDTQYF. This chain joins TRBV5-1 and TRBJ2-3; 8 bases are shared with TRBD2. Unmatched junction bases numbered 17, after V lost 4 bases and J lost 4 bases. The germline gives CDR1 SGHRS, CDR2 YFSETQ. The CDR3 sequence is 18 residues long.

The chain has TRBV11-3 and TRBJ2-1, with 12 bases aligning to TRBD2. The CDR3 extends over 18 amino acids. Trimming at V came to 3 bases and at J to 7 bases, leaving 13 bases not matched to a gene. Germline assignment: CDR1 SGHNT and CDR2 YENEEA. The CDR3 sequence is CASSLRSSGRAGWNEQFF. The CDR3, as DNA: TGTGCCAGCAGCTTGAGATCTAGCGGGAGGGCCGGCTGGAATGAGCAGTTCTTC.

This clone was found a few times. The V and J genes are TRBV2 and TRBJ2-7; no clear D gene. The CDR3 has 12 amino acids. V lost 3 bases and J 4 bases, leaving 7 bases between the germline ends. Germline-derived CDR1 and CDR2 are SNHLY and FYNNEI. This chain's CDR3 is CASSDRQYEQYF. CDR3 in DNA: TGTGCCAGCAGTGACAGGCAGTACGAGCAGTACTTC.

The chain is built from TRBV7-8 and TRBJ2-7, with a tentative D call TRBD2 (6 bases). Germline CDR1 reads SGHVS; CDR2 reads FQNEAQ. V was pared by 2 bases and J by 3 bases, with 14 bases between. The CDR3 runs to 15 residues. The CDR3 is CASSLIGGTFYEQYF. The DNA for the CDR3 is TGTGCCAGCAGCTTAATAGGCGGGACCTTCTACGAGCAGTACTTC.

This clone was detected many times. The V and J genes are TRBV10-3 and TRBJ2-3; D not resolved. Germline CDR1 and CDR2: ENHRY and SYGVKD. With 2 bases removed from V and 4 bases from J, the gap between germline ends came to 7 bases. The CDR3 runs 13 residues. The CDR3 DNA sequence: TGTGCCATCAGTGAGGTATCGGCAGATACGCAGTATTTT. Protein product: CAISEVSADTQYF.